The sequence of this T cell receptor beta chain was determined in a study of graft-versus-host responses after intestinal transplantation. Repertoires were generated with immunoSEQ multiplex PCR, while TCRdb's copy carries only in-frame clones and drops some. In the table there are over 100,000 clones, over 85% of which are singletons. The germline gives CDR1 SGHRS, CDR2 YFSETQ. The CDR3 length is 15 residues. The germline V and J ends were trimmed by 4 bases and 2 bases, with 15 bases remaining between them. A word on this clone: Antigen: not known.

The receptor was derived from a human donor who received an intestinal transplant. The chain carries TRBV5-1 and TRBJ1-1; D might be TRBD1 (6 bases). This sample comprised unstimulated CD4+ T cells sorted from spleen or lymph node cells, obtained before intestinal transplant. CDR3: CASSLFPGANTEAFF. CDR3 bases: TGCGCCAGCAGCCTTTTCCCGGGGGCAAACACTGAAGCTTTCTTT.